This TCR beta chain was recovered during a study of glioma-infiltrating T cells after dendritic cell vaccination. Indicated time point: after dendritic cell vaccination, including at tumor progression/relapse. Of note for this clone: The conserved closing phenylalanine or tryptophan is absent in this CDR3, likely reflecting a read error. The DNA is omitted, as the CDR3 cannot be located on it reliably, and the CDR3 follows TCRdb's listing.

Here immunoSEQ multiplex PCR was the method, and the copy in TCRdb shows in-frame clones only, minus some. The sample yields fewer than 70,000 clones, about 85% seen once. The sequences come from blood, collected after dendritic cell vaccination. The TCR was taken from a human donor with glioblastoma.

CDR3 in amino acids: CASSLAGEEAVVTL. The chain is built from TRBV7-8 and TRBJ1-2. In germline, CDR1 is SGHVS, CDR2 FQNEAQ. The CDR3 is made up of 14 amino acids, end residues included.